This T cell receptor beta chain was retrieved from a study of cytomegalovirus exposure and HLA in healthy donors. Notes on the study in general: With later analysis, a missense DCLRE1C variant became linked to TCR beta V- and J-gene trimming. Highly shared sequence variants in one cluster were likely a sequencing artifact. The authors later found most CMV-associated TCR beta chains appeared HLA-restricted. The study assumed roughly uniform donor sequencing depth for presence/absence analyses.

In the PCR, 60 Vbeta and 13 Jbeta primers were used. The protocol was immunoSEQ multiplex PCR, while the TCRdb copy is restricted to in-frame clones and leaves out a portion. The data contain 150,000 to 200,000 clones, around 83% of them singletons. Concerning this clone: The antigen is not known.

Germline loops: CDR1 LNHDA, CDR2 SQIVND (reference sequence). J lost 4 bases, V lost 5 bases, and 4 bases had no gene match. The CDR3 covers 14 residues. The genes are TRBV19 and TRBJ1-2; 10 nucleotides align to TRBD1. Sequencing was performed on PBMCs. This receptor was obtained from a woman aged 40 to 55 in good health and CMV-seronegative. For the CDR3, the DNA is TGTGCCAGTAGTCAACGGACAGGGGGCTATGGCTACACCTTC. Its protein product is CASSQRTGGYGYTF.